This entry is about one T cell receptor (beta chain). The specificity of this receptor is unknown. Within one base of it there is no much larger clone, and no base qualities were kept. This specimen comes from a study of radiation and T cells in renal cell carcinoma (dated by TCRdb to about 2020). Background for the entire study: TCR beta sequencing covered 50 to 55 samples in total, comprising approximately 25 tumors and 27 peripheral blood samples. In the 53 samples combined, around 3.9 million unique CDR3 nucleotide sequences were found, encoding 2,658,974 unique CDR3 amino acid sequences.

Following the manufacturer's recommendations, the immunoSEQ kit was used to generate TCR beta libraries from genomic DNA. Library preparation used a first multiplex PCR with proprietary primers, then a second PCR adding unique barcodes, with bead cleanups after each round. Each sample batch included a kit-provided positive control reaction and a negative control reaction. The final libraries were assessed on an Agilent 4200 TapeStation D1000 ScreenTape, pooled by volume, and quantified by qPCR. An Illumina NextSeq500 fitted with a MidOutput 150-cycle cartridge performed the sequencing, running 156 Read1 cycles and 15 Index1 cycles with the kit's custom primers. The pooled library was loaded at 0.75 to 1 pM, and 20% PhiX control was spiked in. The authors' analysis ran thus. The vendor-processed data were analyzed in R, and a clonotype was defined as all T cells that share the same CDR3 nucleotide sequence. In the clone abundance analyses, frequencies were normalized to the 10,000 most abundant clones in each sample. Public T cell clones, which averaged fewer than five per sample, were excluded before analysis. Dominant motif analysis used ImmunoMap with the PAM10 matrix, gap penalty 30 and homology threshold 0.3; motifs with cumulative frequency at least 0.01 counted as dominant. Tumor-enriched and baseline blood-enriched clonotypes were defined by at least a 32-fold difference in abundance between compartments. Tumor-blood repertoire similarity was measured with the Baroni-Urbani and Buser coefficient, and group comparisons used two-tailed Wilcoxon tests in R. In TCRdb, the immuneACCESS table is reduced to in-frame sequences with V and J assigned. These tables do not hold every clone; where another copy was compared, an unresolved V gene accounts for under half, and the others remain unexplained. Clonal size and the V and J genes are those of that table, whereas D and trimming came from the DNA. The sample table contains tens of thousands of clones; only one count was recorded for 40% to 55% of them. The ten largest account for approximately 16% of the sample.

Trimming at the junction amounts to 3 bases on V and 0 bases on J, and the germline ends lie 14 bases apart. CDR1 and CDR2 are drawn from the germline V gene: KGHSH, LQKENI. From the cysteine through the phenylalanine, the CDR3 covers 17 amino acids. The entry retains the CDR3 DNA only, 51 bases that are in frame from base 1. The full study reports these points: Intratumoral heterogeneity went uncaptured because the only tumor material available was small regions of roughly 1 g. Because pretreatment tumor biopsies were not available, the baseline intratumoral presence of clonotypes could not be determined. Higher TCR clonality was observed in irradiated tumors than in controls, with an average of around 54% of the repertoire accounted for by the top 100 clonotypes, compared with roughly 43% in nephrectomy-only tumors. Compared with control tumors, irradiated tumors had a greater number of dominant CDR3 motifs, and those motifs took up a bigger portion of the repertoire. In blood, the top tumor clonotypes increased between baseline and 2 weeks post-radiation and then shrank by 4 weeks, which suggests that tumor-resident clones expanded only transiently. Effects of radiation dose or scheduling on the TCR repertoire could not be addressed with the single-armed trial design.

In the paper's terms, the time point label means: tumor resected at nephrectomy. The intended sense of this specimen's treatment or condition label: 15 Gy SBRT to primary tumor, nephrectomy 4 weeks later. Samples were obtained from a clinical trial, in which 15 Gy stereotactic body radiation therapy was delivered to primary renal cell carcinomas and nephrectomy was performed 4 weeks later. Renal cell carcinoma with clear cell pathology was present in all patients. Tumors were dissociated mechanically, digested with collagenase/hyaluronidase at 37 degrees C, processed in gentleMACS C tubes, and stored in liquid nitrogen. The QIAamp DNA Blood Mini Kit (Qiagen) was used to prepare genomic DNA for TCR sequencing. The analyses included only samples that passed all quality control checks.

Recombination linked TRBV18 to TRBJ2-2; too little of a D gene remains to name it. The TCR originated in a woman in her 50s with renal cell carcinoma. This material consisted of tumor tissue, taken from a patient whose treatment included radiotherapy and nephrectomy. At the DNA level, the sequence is TGTGCCAGCTCACCCGGGCAGCAAATCGCGAACACCGGGGAGCTGTTTTTT. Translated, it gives CASSPGQQIANTGELFF. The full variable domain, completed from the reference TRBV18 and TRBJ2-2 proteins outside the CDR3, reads NAGVMQNPRHLVRRRGQEARLRCSPMKGHSHVYWYRQLPEEGLKFMVYLQKENIIDESGMPKERFSAEFPKEGPSILRIQQVVRGDSAAYFCASSPGQQIANTGELFFGEGSRLTVL.